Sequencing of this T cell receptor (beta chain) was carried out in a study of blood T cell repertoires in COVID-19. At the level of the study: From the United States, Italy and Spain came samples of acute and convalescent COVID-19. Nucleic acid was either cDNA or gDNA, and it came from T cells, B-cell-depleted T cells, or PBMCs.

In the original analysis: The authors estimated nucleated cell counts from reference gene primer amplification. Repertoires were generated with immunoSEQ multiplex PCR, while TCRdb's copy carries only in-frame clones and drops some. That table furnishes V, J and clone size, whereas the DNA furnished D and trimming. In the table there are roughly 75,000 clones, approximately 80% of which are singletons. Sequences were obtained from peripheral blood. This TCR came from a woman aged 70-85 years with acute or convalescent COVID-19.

In nucleotides, the CDR3 is TGTGCCAGCAGCTTTTTTTTGGAGACTGAAGCTTTCTTT. The encoded protein is CASSFFLETEAFF. This chain uses TRBV7-9 with TRBJ1-1; D gene unclear. The CDR3 consists of 13 residues. Germline CDR1 and CDR2: SEHNR and FQNEAQ (reference sequence). Trimming removed 3 bases from V and 5 bases from J, with 10 bases in between.